This T cell receptor beta chain emerged from a study of CD8 T cells in ankylosing spondylitis (dated by TCRdb to 2017 to 2019). For the wider study: The study profiled T cell receptor beta repertoires in healthy donors and ankylosing spondylitis patients to find disease-linked TCR variants. The whole study cohort included about a hundred healthy donors and some 27 ankylosing spondylitis patients. Peripheral blood was sampled, and synovial fluid was additionally collected from ankylosing spondylitis patients.

The instrument was an Illumina HiSeq 2500. TCR beta libraries were prepared by quantitative 5'-RACE with molecular barcodes. On the authors' methods: Disease-linked TCR variants were identified with a new computational method built on a probabilistic model of VDJ rearrangement. TCRdb cleaned the public reads at Q25 with fastp, built clones with MiXCR and kept in-frame beta chains. Rows merge per CDR3 protein into single entries with the most common DNA and genes. The V and J calls here are based on TCRdb, not the publication. The sample table contains some 290,000 distinct CDR3 sequences; only one count was recorded for 20% of them. 7.8% of the sample is in the top ten clones. Points on this clonotype: Its cognate antigen has yet to be identified. No base quality information exists; no much larger clone differs at one position.

The paper's findings and limits, for the study overall: Some motif variants were previously reported in synovial fluid and blood of reactive arthritis patients, suggesting common disease-initiation mechanisms. The disease-linked clones showed a CD8+ phenotype and occurred at relatively low frequencies in peripheral blood. The disease-linked clones were reported to be significantly enriched in matched synovial fluid samples from ankylosing spondylitis patients. Blood from ankylosing spondylitis patients appeared to be characterized by a TCR beta motif made up of 8 or 9 highly homologous amino acid variants.

Sequenced input: blood, either unsorted or a sorted T cell fraction (not recorded which). This receptor was obtained from a male donor with ankylosing spondylitis or in good health (not recorded which).

The CDR3 region: CASVILNTGELFF. The base sequence is TGTGCCAGCGTCATCTTGAACACCGGGGAGCTGTTTTTT. The V gene is TRBV12-3 or TRBV12-4 and the J gene is TRBJ2-2, with the D gene not confidently named. Inclusive of the bounding cysteine and phenylalanine, the CDR3 is 13 residues long. Left in the record is the CDR3 DNA by itself, 39 bases read in frame from the first base. V and J are truncated by 8 bases and 1 base respectively, leaving an intervening sequence of 8 bases.